The 5 T cell receptor beta chains reported below all come from one sample, sequenced in a study of OX40 agonist ivuxolimab in advanced cancers. The protocol was immunoSEQ multiplex PCR, while the TCRdb copy is restricted to in-frame clones and leaves out a portion. The sample carries 50,000 to 75,000 clones, over 75% recorded once. This specimen was CD4+ or CD8+ T cells sorted from blood, taken in a trial of the OX40 agonist ivuxolimab. All receptors come from an adult with an advanced solid tumor such as melanoma, head and neck, liver or kidney cancer.

The chain links TRBV6-5 to TRBJ2-3, with TRBD1 identical over 7 bases. Germline V gene sequence: CDR1 MNHEY, CDR2 SVGAGI. V was pared by 4 bases and J by 8 bases, with 12 bases of the junction left unmatched. The CDR3 totals 15 residues. CDR3 loop: CASSSLLRQGTTQYF. CDR3 in DNA: TGTGCCAGCAGTTCCCTTCTTCGACAGGGCACTACGCAGTATTTT.

This chain connects TRBV15 to TRBJ2-2; 13 bases agree with TRBD2. The trim removed 1 base at V and 4 bases at J, leaving 0 bases unmatched. Per germline, CDR1 LNHNV and CDR2 YYDKDF (reference sequence). The CDR3 contains 16 residues. This CDR3 reads CATSRGTSGSTGELFF. CDR3 DNA: TGTGCCACCAGCAGAGGGACTAGCGGGAGCACCGGGGAGCTGTTTTTT.

The rearrangement links TRBV27 to TRBJ1-5, with D possibly being TRBD1 (6 bases). Trimming took 1 base from V and 2 from J, leaving 18 bases between them. The CDR3 is made up of 18 amino acids. Germline assignment: CDR1 MNHEY and CDR2 SMNVEV (reference sequence). This CDR3 reads CASSLFNSGGKGNQPQHF. The CDR3 DNA reads as TGTGCCAGCAGTTTATTTAACTCGGGGGGCAAGGGCAATCAGCCCCAGCATTTT.

V and J are TRBV5-1 and TRBJ2-7; the match to TRBD1 covers 10 bases. Germline lookup yields CDR1 SGHRS and CDR2 YFSETQ. V was pared by 5 bases and J by 4 bases, with 9 bases of the junction left unmatched. The CDR3 totals 15 residues. DNA of the CDR3: TGCGCCAGCAGGGACTCCGGGACAGGGGAATACGAGCAGTACTTC. Translated, it gives CASRDSGTGEYEQYF.

This chain uses TRBV7-9 with TRBJ2-1, with 10 bases identical to TRBD2. V lost 8 bases and J lost 8; bases outside the gene matches: 9. Germline CDR1 SEHNR, CDR2 FQNEAQ (reference sequence). The CDR3 consists of 14 residues. The DNA for the CDR3 is TGTGCCAGCTTTAACAGCGGGAGGGGAGATGAGCAGTTCTTC. Translated, it gives CASFNSGRGDEQFF.